One sample yielded the 19 T cell receptor beta chains listed below, sequenced in a study of cytomegalovirus exposure and HLA in healthy donors. A multiplex PCR was run with 60 Vbeta primers and 13 Jbeta primers. Only in-frame clones appear in the TCRdb table, and some are missing; sequencing was by immunoSEQ multiplex PCR. Of 150,000 to 200,000 clones detected, approximately 80% appear once; the ten largest clones hold roughly 1.2%. Sequencing input: PBMCs. The source is a woman between 50 and 59 years old in good health and CMV-seronegative.

This rearrangement joins TRBV5-1 to TRBJ2-7, with 7 positions matching TRBD1. The CDR3 covers 16 residues. The germline gives CDR1 SGHRS, CDR2 YFSETQ. The junction had 8 bases not matched to a gene; V was cut back by 0 bases and J by 2 bases. CDR3 region: CASSLEGAVSPYEQYF. Written as DNA, the CDR3 is TGCGCCAGCAGCTTGGAGGGGGCAGTAAGTCCCTACGAGCAGTACTTC. Drawing the rest from reference TRBV5-1 and TRBJ2-7, the complete variable domain is KAGVTQTPRYLIKTRGQQVTLSCSPISGHRSVSWYQQTPGQGLQFLFEYFSETQRNKGNFPGRFSGRQFSNSRSEMNVSTLELGDSALYLCASSLEGAVSPYEQYFGPGTRLTVT.

The V and J genes are TRBV6-5 and TRBJ1-2; D is ambiguous. The CDR3 extends over 14 amino acids. Germline V gives CDR1 MNHEY, CDR2 SVGAGI. Trimming took 10 bases from V and 3 from J, leaving 18 bases between them. CDR3 protein: CATTNTEEDYGYTF. CDR3 bases: TGTGCCACCACGAACACAGAGGAGGACTATGGCTACACCTTC.

As to this clone: The junction does not match germline at one end; this may be a read error. The CDR3 loop reads CASSYHSGASDF. The CDR3 region has the DNA TGTGCCAGCAGCTACCATAGCGGGGCGAGCGATTTT. The chain joins TRBV11-2 to TRBJ2-3, with 8 bases lining up with TRBD2. Germline CDR1 reads SGHAT; CDR2 reads FQNNGV. CDR3 length: 12 residues.

This sequence joins TRBV18 and TRBJ2-2; D uncertain. The CDR3 is 12 amino acids. Germline V gene lookup returns CDR1 KGHSH and CDR2 LQKENI. V lost 5 bases, J lost 5 bases, and 6 bases lay in between. In DNA, the CDR3 is TGTGCCAGCTCATCCCCGACCGGGGAGCTGTTTTTT. It translates to CASSSPTGELFF.

This chain uses TRBV7-6 with TRBJ1-3; TRBD1 aligns across 8 bases. The CDR3 is 22 residues long. Trimming cost V 2 bases and J 0 bases; bases outside gene matches: 21. Germline V gives CDR1 SGHVS, CDR2 FNYEAQ. The CDR3 nucleotides read TGTGCCAGCAGCTTATTTCTACAGGGGGAGCATCCTCTGGGGTCCTCTGGAAACACCATATATTTT. Its translation: CASSLFLQGEHPLGSSGNTIYF.

The chain couples TRBV7-2 to TRBJ2-7, with 7 bases lining up with TRBD1. The length of the CDR3 is 16 residues. Unmatched junction bases numbered 6, after V lost 1 base and J lost 0 bases. The germline gives CDR1 SGHTA, CDR2 FQGNSA. The CDR3 DNA is TGTGCCAGCAGCTTAGTTGGACAGGCGTCCTCCTACGAGCAGTACTTC. Translated: CASSLVGQASSYEQYF. The full variable domain, rest sourced from reference TRBV7-2 and TRBJ2-7, is GAGVSQSPSNKVTEKGKDVELRCDPISGHTALYWYRQSLGQGLEFLIYFQGNSAPDKSGLPSDRFSAERTGGSVSTLTIQRTQQEDSAVYLCASSLVGQASSYEQYFGPGTRLTVT.

This clone came up once. The chain recombines TRBV4-3 with TRBJ2-1, with D tentatively TRBD2 (6 bases). In germline, CDR1 is LGHNA, CDR2 YSLEER. The CDR3 totals 12 residues. The germline V and J ends were trimmed by 5 bases and 10 bases, with 12 bases remaining between them. CDR3 loop: CASSDPSDEQFF. DNA of the CDR3: TGCGCCAGCAGCGATCCTAGCGACGAGCAGTTCTTC.

This clone was found once. The chain links TRBV10-3 to TRBJ1-5, with D hard to call. CDR3 length: 15 amino acids. V was cut by 0 bases and J by 0 bases, with 6 bases left in between. Germline V lookup: CDR1 ENHRY, CDR2 SYGVKD. The chain's CDR3 is CAISESAYSNQPQHF. The CDR3 nucleotides are TGTGCCATCAGTGAGTCGGCTTATAGCAATCAGCCCCAGCATTTT.

This clone was detected a few times. The V call is TRBV6-6, the J call TRBJ1-5, with 8 bases that match TRBD1. Trimming at V came to 0 bases and at J to 4 bases, leaving 5 bases not matched to a gene. CDR3 size: 16 residues. CDR1 and CDR2 (germline): MNHNY, SVGAGI (reference sequence). As DNA, the CDR3 is TGTGCCAGCAGTTACTCAAGCGGGACAGGTAATCAGCCCCAGCATTTT. Translated: CASSYSSGTGNQPQHF.

The chain is built from TRBV27 and TRBJ2-7, with D perhaps TRBD2 (6 bases). V lost 6 bases and J lost 6, with 18 bases in between. The CDR3 loop spans 14 amino acids. CDR1 is MNHEY, CDR2 SMNVEV, per germline (reference sequence). In DNA form, the CDR3 reads TGTGCCAGCAGCTTTGTGGGGGGAGAGGCCGAGCAGTACTTC. Its translation is CASSFVGGEAEQYF.

The gene calls are TRBV14 and TRBJ2-7, with TRBD2 as a possible D gene (6 bases). The ends were cut back, 3 bases at V and 2 bases at J, with 14 bases in the middle. There are 15 residues in the CDR3. The germline CDR1 and CDR2 sequences are SGHDN and FVKESK. The DNA for the CDR3 is TGTGCCAGCAGCCAGGAGGGACTTCGTACCTACGAGCAGTACTTC. Amino acid sequence: CASSQEGLRTYEQYF. Drawing the rest from reference TRBV14 and TRBJ2-7, the complete variable domain is EAGVTQFPSHSVIEKGQTVTLRCDPISGHDNLYWYRRVMGKEIKFLLHFVKESKQDESGMPNNRFLAERTGGTYSTLKVQPAELEDSGVYFCASSQEGLRTYEQYFGPGTRLTVT.

The chain has TRBV27 and TRBJ1-4; 7 positions agree with TRBD1. This CDR3 is built from 14 residues. With 3 bases clipped from V and 8 bases from J, the junction kept 6 bases outside the gene matches. Germline CDR1 is MNHEY and CDR2 is SMNVEV (reference sequence). The CDR3 DNA sequence: TGTGCCAGCAGTTTGAGGTCAGGGGGAGAAAAACTGTTTTTT. It specifies CASSLRSGGEKLFF.

V gene TRBV11-2 combines with J gene TRBJ2-3, with 11 bases fitting TRBD2. Germline loops: CDR1 SGHAT, CDR2 FQNNGV. This CDR3 has 15 amino acids. The trim removed 5 bases at V and 5 bases at J, leaving 6 bases unmatched. The CDR3 loop is CASSLSGRAVDTQYF. CDR3 bases: TGTGCCAGCAGCCTTAGCGGGAGGGCCGTAGATACGCAGTATTTT.

The genes are TRBV28 and TRBJ1-5; perhaps TRBD1 as D (6 bases). The germline CDR1 and CDR2 sequences are MDHEN and SYDVKM. This CDR3 has 14 amino acids. V was clipped by 4 bases and J by 5 bases, with 12 bases between them. CDR3 amino acids: CASSYRVSHQPQHF. The CDR3 region has the DNA TGTGCCAGCAGTTACAGGGTCTCGCATCAGCCCCAGCATTTT.

The CDR3 sequence: CASSPDRAGTLSYEQYF. In DNA, the CDR3 is TGTGCCAGCAGCCCGGACAGGGCGGGGACCCTCTCCTACGAGCAGTACTTC. V gene TRBV13 combines with J gene TRBJ2-7, with 8 bases aligning to TRBD1. Germline values: CDR1 PRHDT, CDR2 FYEKMQ (reference sequence). The CDR3 spans 17 residues. The ends lost 5 bases at V and 0 bases at J; junction bases unmatched: 12.

The chain carries TRBV7-3 and TRBJ2-7, with 14 bases identical to TRBD2. The CDR3 has 15 residues. V shed 5 bases and J 6 bases; nucleotides not matched to a gene: 6. Per germline, CDR1 SGHTA and CDR2 FQGTGA. CDR3 sequence reads: CASSPGLAGVGEQYF. CDR3 DNA sequence: TGTGCCAGCAGCCCGGGACTAGCGGGAGTGGGCGAGCAGTACTTC. Full variable domain (remainder filled in from reference TRBV7-3 and TRBJ2-7): GAGVSQTPSNKVTEKGKYVELRCDPISGHTALYWYRQSLGQGPEFLIYFQGTGAADDSGLPNDRFFAVRPEGSVSTLKIQRTERGDSAVYLCASSPGLAGVGEQYFGPGTRLTVT.

The rearrangement links TRBV4-2 to TRBJ1-5, with D possibly TRBD1 on 6 matching bases. The germline V gene has CDR1 LGHNA and CDR2 YNFKEQ. Trimming pared 4 bases from V and 9 bases from J, leaving 16 bases between. CDR3 length: 14 amino acids. CDR3 sequence reads: CASSLQGRGAPQHF. DNA for the CDR3: TGTGCCAGCAGCCTACAGGGTCGGGGGGCGCCCCAGCATTTT.

The V gene is TRBV28, the J gene TRBJ2-7; D perhaps matches TRBD1 (6 bases). Germline values: CDR1 MDHEN, CDR2 SYDVKM. Trimming took off 8 bases at V and 3 bases at J, with 17 bases between the two ends. The length of the CDR3 is 14 residues. The CDR3 reads CASSYGTRSYEQYF. CDR3 in DNA: TGTGCCAGCTCGTACGGGACACGGAGCTACGAGCAGTACTTC.

The V call is TRBV11-2, the J call TRBJ1-4, with a weak D call TRBD1 (6 bases). Per the germline V gene, CDR1 is SGHAT and CDR2 is FQNNGV. Trimming stripped 5 bases from V and 5 bases from J, with 15 bases between. The CDR3 is 15 amino acids. The CDR3 spells CASSQARQVNEKLFF. CDR3 coding DNA: TGTGCCAGCAGCCAAGCAAGACAGGTCAATGAAAAACTGTTTTTT.